This record covers a single T cell receptor (beta chain). Its antigen remains unidentified. Trimming cost V 0 bases and J 0 bases, with 7 bases left between them. Germline-derived CDR1 and CDR2 are SGHRS and YFSETQ. This CDR3 contains 15 residues. The data stem from a study of T cells in localized non-small cell lung cancer. General study results and limits: A median about 54 of the top 100 tumor clones appeared in adjacent lung.

The assay was immunoSEQ multiplex PCR, and TCRdb's table has in-frame clones only and misses some. The sample lists about 40,000 clones; around 88% were seen once. The chain recombines TRBV5-1 with TRBJ1-5; no definite D call. Sequences were derived from peripheral blood, sampled before any cancer treatment. The TCR was taken from a man aged 40 to 75 with stage I lung adenocarcinoma. CDR3 coding DNA: TGCGCCAGCAGCTTGGGTCAGGATAGCAATCAGCCCCAGCATTTT. It is translated as CASSLGQDSNQPQHF.